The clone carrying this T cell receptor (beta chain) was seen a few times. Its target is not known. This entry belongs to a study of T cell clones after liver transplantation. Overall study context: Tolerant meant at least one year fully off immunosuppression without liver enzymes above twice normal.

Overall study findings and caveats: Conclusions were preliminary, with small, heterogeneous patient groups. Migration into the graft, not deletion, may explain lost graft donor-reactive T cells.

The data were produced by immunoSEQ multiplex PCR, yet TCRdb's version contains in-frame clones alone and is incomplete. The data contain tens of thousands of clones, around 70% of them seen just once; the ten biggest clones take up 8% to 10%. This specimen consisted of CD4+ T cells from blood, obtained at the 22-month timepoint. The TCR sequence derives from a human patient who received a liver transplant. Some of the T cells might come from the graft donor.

DNA for the CDR3: TGTGCCTGGAGCCGCCGTGGGGCCAGAAACTATGGCTACACCTTC. This gives the protein CAWSRRGARNYGYTF. This chain uses TRBV30 with TRBJ1-2; possibly TRBD1 for D (5 bases). The V end lost 3 bases, the J end lost 2 bases, and 16 bases lay between the germline ends. The CDR3 totals 15 residues. In germline, CDR1 is GTSNPN, CDR2 SVGIG (reference sequence).